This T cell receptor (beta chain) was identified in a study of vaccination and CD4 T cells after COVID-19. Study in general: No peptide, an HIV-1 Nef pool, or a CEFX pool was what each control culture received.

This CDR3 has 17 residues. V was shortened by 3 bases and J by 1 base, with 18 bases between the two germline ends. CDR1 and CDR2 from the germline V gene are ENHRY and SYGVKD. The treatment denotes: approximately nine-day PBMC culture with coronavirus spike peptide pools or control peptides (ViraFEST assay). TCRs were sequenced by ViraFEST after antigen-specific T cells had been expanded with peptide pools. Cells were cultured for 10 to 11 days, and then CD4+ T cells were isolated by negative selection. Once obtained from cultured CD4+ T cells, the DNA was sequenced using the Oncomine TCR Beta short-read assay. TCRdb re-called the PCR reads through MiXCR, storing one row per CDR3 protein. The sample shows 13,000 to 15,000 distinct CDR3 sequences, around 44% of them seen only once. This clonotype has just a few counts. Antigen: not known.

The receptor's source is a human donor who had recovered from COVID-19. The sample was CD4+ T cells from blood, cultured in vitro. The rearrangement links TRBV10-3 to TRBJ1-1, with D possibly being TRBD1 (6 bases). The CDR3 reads CAISDANRQEANTEAFF. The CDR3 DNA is TGTGCCATCAGTGACGCGAACCGACAGGAGGCGAACACTGAAGCTTTCTTT.